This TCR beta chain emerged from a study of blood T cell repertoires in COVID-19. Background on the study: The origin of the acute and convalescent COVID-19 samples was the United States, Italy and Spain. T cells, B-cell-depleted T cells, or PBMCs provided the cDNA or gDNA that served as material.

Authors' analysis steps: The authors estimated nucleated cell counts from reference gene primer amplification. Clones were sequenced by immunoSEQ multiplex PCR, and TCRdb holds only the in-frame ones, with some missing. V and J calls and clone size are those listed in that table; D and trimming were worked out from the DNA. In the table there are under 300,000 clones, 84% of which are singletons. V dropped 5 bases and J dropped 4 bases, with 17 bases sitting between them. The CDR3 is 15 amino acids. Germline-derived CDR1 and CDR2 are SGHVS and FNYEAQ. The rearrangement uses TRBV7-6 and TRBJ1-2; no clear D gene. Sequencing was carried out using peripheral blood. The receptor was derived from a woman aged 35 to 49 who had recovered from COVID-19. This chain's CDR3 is CASSPRGEGVYGYTF. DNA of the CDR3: TGTGCCAGCAGCCCCCGAGGTGAGGGCGTCTATGGCTACACCTTC.